The entry below gives a single TCR beta chain sequence along with its context. TCRdb reprocessed the 5' RACE reads via MiXCR and lists one record per CDR3 protein. Altogether fewer than 200,000 distinct CDR3 sequences are present, around 13% being singletons, with the ten largest covering approximately 3.4%. The V and J ends lost 5 bases and 6 bases respectively, with 14 bases between them. This CDR3 contains 14 residues. CDR1 is MNHNS and CDR2 is SASEGT in the germline V gene. These data are taken from a study of T-cell memory formation after mild COVID-19. Sequenced sample: PBMCs or a T cell subset sorted from them (not recorded which). The chain links TRBV6-1 to TRBJ1-5; the D is unclear. This receptor was identified in a man younger than 30 who had mild COVID-19 (a few samples of this study predate the infection). Cell type and time point are not known. CDR3 DNA: TGTGCCAGCAGTCCCTCGGCGTCCGTTCAGCCCCAGCATTTT. Translation: CASSPSASVQPQHF.